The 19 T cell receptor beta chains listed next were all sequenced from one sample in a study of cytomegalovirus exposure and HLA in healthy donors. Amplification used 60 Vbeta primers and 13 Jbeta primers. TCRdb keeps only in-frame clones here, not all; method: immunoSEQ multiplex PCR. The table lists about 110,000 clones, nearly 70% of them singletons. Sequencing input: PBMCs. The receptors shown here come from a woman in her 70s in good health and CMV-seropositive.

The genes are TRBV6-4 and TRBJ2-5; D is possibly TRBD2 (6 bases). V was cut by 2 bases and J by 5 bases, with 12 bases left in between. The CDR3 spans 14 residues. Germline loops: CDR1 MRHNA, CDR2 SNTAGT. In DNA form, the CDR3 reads TGTGCCAGCAGTGACCCGGGGGTGGACGAGACCCAGTACTTC. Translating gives CASSDPGVDETQYF.

DNA of the CDR3: TGTGCCAGCAGCTGGACAGGAGCTAACTATGGCTACACCTTC. Amino acid sequence: CASSWTGANYGYTF. The chain joins TRBV13 to TRBJ1-2; TRBD1 agrees at 7 bases. The ends lost 4 bases at V and 0 bases at J; junction bases unmatched: 2. Germline V gene lookup returns CDR1 PRHDT and CDR2 FYEKMQ (reference sequence). This CDR3 region has 14 residues. Together with reference TRBV13 and TRBJ1-2, the CDR3 gives the full variable domain: AAGVIQSPRHLIKEKRETATLKCYPIPRHDTVYWYQQGPGQDPQFLISFYEKMQSDKGSIPDRFSAQQFSDYHSELNMSSLELGDSALYFCASSWTGANYGYTFGSGTRLTVV.

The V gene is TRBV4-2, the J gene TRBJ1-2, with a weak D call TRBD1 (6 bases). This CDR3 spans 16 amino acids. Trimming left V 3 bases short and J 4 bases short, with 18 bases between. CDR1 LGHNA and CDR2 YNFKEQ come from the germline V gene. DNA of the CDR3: TGTGCCAGCAGCCAGGGGCTAAGGGACACAACCTATGGCTACACCTTC. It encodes CASSQGLRDTTYGYTF.

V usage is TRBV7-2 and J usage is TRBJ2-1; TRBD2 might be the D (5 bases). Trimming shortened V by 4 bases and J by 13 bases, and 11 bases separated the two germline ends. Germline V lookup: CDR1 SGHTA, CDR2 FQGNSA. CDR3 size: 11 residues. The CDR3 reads CASSSDWLQFF. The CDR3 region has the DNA TGTGCCAGCAGCTCGGACTGGCTCCAGTTCTTC.

CDR3 sequence: CAWEVGGGTEAFF. As DNA, the CDR3 is TGTGCCTGGGAGGTAGGGGGTGGCACTGAAGCTTTCTTT. The genes are TRBV30 and TRBJ1-1; the D gene is possibly TRBD1 (6 bases). Germline loops: CDR1 GTSNPN, CDR2 SVGIG (reference sequence). V was shortened by 5 bases and J by 4 bases, with 14 bases between the two germline ends. The CDR3 spans 13 residues.

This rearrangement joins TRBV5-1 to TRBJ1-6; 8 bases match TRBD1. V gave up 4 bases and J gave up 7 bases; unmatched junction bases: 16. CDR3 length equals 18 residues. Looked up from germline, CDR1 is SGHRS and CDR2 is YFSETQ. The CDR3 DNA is TGCGCCAGCAGCCAAGGGACAGGCCTCCGCGGGGGAAATTCACCCCTCCACTTT. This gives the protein CASSQGTGLRGGNSPLHF.

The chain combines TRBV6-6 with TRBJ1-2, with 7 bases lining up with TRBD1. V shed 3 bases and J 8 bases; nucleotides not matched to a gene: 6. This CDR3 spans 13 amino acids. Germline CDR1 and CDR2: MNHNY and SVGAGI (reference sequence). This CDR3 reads CASSYVGTEGYTF. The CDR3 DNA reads TGTGCCAGCAGTTATGTAGGGACAGAAGGCTACACCTTC.

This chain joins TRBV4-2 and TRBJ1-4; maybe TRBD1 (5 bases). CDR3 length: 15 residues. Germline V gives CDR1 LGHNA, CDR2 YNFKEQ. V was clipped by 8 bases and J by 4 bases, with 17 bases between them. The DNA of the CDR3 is TGTGCCAGCTCCGGGGGGAGGGAGGTTAATGAAAAACTGTTTTTT. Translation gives CASSGGREVNEKLFF.

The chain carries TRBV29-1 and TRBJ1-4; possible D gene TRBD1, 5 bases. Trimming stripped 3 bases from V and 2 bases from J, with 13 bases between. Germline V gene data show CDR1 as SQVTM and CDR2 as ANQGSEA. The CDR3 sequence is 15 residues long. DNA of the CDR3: TGCAGCGTTGACCTCCGGGCAGGGACTAATGAAAAACTGTTTTTT. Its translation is CSVDLRAGTNEKLFF.

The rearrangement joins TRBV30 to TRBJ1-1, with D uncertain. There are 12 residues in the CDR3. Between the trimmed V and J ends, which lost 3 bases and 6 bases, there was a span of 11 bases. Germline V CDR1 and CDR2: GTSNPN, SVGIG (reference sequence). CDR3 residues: CAWSLFVSEAFF. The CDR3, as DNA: TGTGCCTGGAGCCTTTTTGTTTCTGAAGCTTTCTTT.

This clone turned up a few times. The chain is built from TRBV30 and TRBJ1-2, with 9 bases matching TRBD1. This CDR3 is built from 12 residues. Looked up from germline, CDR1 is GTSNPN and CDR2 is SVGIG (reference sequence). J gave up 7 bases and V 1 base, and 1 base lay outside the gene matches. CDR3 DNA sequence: TGTGCCTGGAGTGCGGACAGGGGTGGCTACACCTTC. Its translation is CAWSADRGGYTF.

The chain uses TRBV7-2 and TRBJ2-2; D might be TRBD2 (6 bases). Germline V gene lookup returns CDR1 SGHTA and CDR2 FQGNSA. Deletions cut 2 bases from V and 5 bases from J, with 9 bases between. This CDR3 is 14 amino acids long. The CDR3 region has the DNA TGTGCCAGCAGCTTACCGCTAGCGACCGGGGAGCTGTTTTTT. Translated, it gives CASSLPLATGELFF.

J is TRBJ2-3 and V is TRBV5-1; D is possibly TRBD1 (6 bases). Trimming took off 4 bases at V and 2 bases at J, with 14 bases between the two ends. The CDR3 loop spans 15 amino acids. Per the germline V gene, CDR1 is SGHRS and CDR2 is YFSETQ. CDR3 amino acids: CASSQRGWDTDTQYF. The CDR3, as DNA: TGCGCCAGCAGCCAAAGGGGGTGGGACACAGATACGCAGTATTTT.

CDR3 protein: CASLGTGEQETQYF. CDR3 coding DNA: TGTGCCAGCCTCGGGACAGGAGAACAAGAGACCCAGTACTTC. The V and J genes are TRBV6-1 and TRBJ2-5; 8 nucleotides align to TRBD1. The V gene end was trimmed by 8 bases and the J gene end by 2 bases; junction bases not matched to a gene: 7. Looked up from germline, CDR1 is MNHNS and CDR2 is SASEGT. The CDR3 has 14 amino acids.

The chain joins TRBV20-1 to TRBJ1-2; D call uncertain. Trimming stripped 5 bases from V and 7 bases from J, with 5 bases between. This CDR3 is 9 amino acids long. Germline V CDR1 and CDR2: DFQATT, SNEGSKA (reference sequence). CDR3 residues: CSAGSGYTF. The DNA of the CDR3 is TGCAGTGCTGGGAGTGGCTACACCTTC.

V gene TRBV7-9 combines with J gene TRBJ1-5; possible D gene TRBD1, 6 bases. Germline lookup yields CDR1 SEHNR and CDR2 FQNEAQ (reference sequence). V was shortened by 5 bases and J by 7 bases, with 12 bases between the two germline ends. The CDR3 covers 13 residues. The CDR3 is CASSPTGWQPQHF. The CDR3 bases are TGTGCCAGCAGCCCAACAGGGTGGCAGCCCCAGCATTTT. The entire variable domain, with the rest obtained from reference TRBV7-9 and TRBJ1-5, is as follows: DTGVSQNPRHKITKRGQNVTFRCDPISEHNRLYWYRQTLGQGPEFLTYFQNEAQLEKSRLLSDRFSAERPKGSFSTLEIQRTEQGDSAMYLCASSPTGWQPQHFGDGTRLSIL.

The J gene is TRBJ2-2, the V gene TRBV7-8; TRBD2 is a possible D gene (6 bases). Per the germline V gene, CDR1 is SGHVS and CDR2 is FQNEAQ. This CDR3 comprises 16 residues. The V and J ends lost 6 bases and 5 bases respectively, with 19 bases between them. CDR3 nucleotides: TGTGCCAGCAGGTCACCAAAACGGGGGAGAACCGGGGAGCTGTTTTTT. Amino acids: CASRSPKRGRTGELFF.

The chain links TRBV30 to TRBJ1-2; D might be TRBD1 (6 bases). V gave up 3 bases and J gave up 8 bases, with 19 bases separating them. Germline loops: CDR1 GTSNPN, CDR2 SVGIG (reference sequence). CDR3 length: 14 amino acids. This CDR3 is CAWRLGQGTFGYTF. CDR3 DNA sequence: TGTGCCTGGAGATTGGGGCAGGGGACGTTCGGCTACACCTTC.

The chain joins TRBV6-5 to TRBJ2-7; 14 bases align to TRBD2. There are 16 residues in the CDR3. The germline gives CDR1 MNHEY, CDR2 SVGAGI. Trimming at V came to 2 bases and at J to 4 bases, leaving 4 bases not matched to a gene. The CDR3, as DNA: TGTGCCAGCAGTTACATCCGGACTAGCGGGGGGTACGAGCAGTACTTC. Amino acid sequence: CASSYIRTSGGYEQYF.